The text below deals with one TCR beta chain. V was clipped by 4 bases and J by 0 bases, with 9 bases between them. CDR3 size: 15 residues. Germline V gene sequence: CDR1 SGHAT, CDR2 FQDESV (reference sequence). PCR involved 60 Vbeta and 13 Jbeta primers. Using immunoSEQ multiplex PCR, the repertoire was profiled, and TCRdb retains in-frame clones only, with some absent. The profile shows 120,000 to 150,000 clones, 80% to 85% of them singletons. The sample originates from a study of cytomegalovirus exposure and HLA in healthy donors. Sequencing was carried out using PBMCs. This TCR was recovered from a woman under 40 in good health and CMV-seronegative. The chain recombines TRBV11-1 with TRBJ1-4; D is unresolved. The CDR3 DNA is TGTGCCAGCAGCTCCGGTGATGCAACTAATGAAAAACTGTTTTTT. This gives the protein CASSSGDATNEKLFF.